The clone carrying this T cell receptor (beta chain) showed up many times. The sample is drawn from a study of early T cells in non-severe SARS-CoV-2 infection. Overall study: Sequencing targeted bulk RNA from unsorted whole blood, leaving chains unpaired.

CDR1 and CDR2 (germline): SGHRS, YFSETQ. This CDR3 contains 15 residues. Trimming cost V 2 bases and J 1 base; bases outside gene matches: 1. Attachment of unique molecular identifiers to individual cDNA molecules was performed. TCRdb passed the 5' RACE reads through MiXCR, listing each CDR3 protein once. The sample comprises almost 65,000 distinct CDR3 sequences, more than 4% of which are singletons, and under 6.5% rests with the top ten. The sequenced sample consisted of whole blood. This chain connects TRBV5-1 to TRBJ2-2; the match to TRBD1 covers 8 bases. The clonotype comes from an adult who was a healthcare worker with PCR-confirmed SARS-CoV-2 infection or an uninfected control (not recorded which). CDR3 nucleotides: TGCGCCAGCAGCTTAACAGGGGGGAACACCGGGGAGCTGTTTTTT. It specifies CASSLTGGNTGELFF.